Each of the 21 T cell receptor beta chains below was sequenced from the same sample in a study of blood T cell repertoires in COVID-19 (dated by TCRdb to about 2020). Preparation of the library involved the immunoSEQ multiplex PCR assay. TCRdb's version of the immuneACCESS table is confined to in-frame rearrangements and falls short of the full clone set. An unresolved V gene accounts for under half of the shortfall where checked; the remainder is of unknown origin. The sample data list some 290,000 clones, and roughly nine tenths of these were observed just once. The top ten hold over 9.5% of the sample. The sequenced sample consisted of peripheral blood. Every receptor here comes from a woman under 40 with COVID-19, enrolled during active disease.

The chain combines TRBV18 with TRBJ2-5; TRBD1 is a possible D gene (6 bases). Per the germline V gene, CDR1 is KGHSH and CDR2 is LQKENI. V was clipped by 2 bases and J by 8 bases, with 12 bases between them. The CDR3 consists of 13 residues. The CDR3: CASSPGKGETQYF. In DNA form, the CDR3 reads TGTGCCAGCTCACCAGGAAAGGGGGAAACCCAGTACTTC. The complete variable domain, with remaining parts taken from reference TRBV18 and TRBJ2-5, reads NAGVMQNPRHLVRRRGQEARLRCSPMKGHSHVYWYRQLPEEGLKFMVYLQKENIIDESGMPKERFSAEFPKEGPSILRIQQVVRGDSAAYFCASSPGKGETQYFGPGTRLLVL.

The chain recombines TRBV5-1 with TRBJ2-1, with 16 bases lining up with TRBD2. Germline CDR1 and CDR2: SGHRS and YFSETQ. Trimming took 4 bases from V and 8 from J; bases not matched to a gene: 12. The CDR3 is 18 residues long. The CDR3 spells CASSPGTSGGALFDEQFF. The CDR3 DNA reads as TGCGCCAGCAGCCCAGGGACTAGCGGGGGGGCGTTGTTTGATGAGCAGTTCTTC.

This chain uses TRBV4-1 with TRBJ1-2, with 8 positions matching TRBD1. V lost 1 base, J lost 3 bases, and 1 base stayed unmatched. The CDR3 contains 14 residues. Per the germline V gene, CDR1 is MGHRA and CDR2 is YSYEKL. The CDR3, as DNA: TGCGCCAGCAGCCAAGTACAGGGGGACTATGGCTACACCTTC. Translating gives CASSQVQGDYGYTF.

This clone was recorded only once. This chain links TRBV7-2 with TRBJ1-2; D ambiguous. Trimming removed 1 base from V and 1 base from J, with 7 bases in between. CDR1 SGHTA and CDR2 FQGNSA come from the germline V gene. This CDR3 comprises 14 residues. CDR3 protein: CASSLGQVNYGYTF. CDR3 in DNA: TGTGCCAGCAGCTTAGGGCAGGTTAACTATGGCTACACCTTC.

The chain is built from TRBV5-1 and TRBJ2-7; 8 positions agree with TRBD1. There are 14 residues in the CDR3. Germline loops: CDR1 SGHRS, CDR2 YFSETQ. V lost 7 bases, J lost 3 bases, and 9 bases stayed unmatched. The CDR3 coding sequence is TGCGCCAGCCAAAGTGGACAGGGTCACTACGAGCAGTACTTC. It is translated as CASQSGQGHYEQYF.

The rearrangement links TRBV5-1 to TRBJ2-3, with TRBD2 matching 13 bases. Germline-derived CDR1 and CDR2 are SGHRS and YFSETQ. The CDR3 sequence is 16 residues long. V trimming: 4 bases; J trimming: 3 bases; junction bases outside the gene matches: 5. DNA for the CDR3: TGCGCCAGCAGCAACGGACTAGCGGGGGTGACAGATACGCAGTATTTT. It yields the protein CASSNGLAGVTDTQYF. Based on the CDR3 plus reference TRBV5-1 and TRBJ2-3, the full variable domain is KAGVTQTPRYLIKTRGQQVTLSCSPISGHRSVSWYQQTPGQGLQFLFEYFSETQRNKGNFPGRFSGRQFSNSRSEMNVSTLELGDSALYLCASSNGLAGVTDTQYFGPGTRLTVL.

V gene TRBV6-5 combines with J gene TRBJ2-1, with unresolved D. The CDR3 consists of 15 residues. CDR1 and CDR2 from the germline V gene are MNHEY and SVGAGI. V shed 0 bases and J shed 4 bases, with 10 bases lying between them. The CDR3 DNA follows: TGTGCCAGCAGTTACTCGAACAGTGAATACAATGAGCAGTTCTTC. Protein: CASSYSNSEYNEQFF.

The chain is built from TRBV29-1 and TRBJ1-2; tentative D call: TRBD1 (6 bases). CDR3 length: 12 amino acids. Germline CDR1 and CDR2: SQVTM and ANQGSEA. With 6 bases removed from V and 1 base from J, the gap between germline ends came to 9 bases. The CDR3 nucleotides read TGCAGCGTGACAGGCCATAACTATGGCTACACCTTC. This codes for CSVTGHNYGYTF. Based on the CDR3 plus reference TRBV29-1 and TRBJ1-2, the full variable domain is SAVISQKPSRDICQRGTSLTIQCQVDSQVTMMFWYRQQPGQSLTLIATANQGSEATYESGFVIDKFPISRPNLTFSTLTVSNMSPEDSSIYLCSVTGHNYGYTFGSGTRLTVV.

The gene calls are TRBV5-1 and TRBJ2-5; 9 bases map to TRBD2. V gave up 7 bases and J gave up 4 bases; unmatched junction bases: 8. The CDR3 is 14 residues long. Germline V CDR1 and CDR2: SGHRS, YFSETQ. The CDR3 coding sequence is TGCGCCAGCTCTGGCGGGGGGGTCTCAGAGACCCAGTACTTC. Translation gives CASSGGGVSETQYF. The complete variable domain, with remaining parts taken from reference TRBV5-1 and TRBJ2-5, reads KAGVTQTPRYLIKTRGQQVTLSCSPISGHRSVSWYQQTPGQGLQFLFEYFSETQRNKGNFPGRFSGRQFSNSRSEMNVSTLELGDSALYLCASSGGGVSETQYFGPGTRLLVL.

This clone was observed a few times. The chain carries TRBV7-9 and TRBJ1-2, with D possibly being TRBD1 (6 bases). Per germline, CDR1 SEHNR and CDR2 FQNEAQ (reference sequence). Trimming removed 4 bases at V and 0 bases at J, with 12 bases between. CDR3 length: 15 amino acids. The CDR3: CASSSPEGANYGYTF. CDR3 nucleotides: TGTGCCAGCAGCTCCCCAGAGGGGGCTAACTATGGCTACACCTTC.

This clone is a singleton in its sample. The CDR3 nucleotides are TGTGCCATTTATCAGGGCTATGGCTACACCTTC. Protein sequence: CAIYQGYGYTF. V gene TRBV28 combines with J gene TRBJ1-2; TRBD1 is a possible D gene (5 bases). Trimming took 10 bases from V and 4 from J, leaving 10 bases between them. Germline CDR1 and CDR2: MDHEN and SYDVKM. The CDR3 covers 11 residues.

The chain carries TRBV7-6 and TRBJ2-3, with TRBD2 identical over 9 bases. After removal of 1 base from V and 6 bases from J, the junction contained 2 bases not matched to a gene. Germline CDR1 is SGHVS and CDR2 is FNYEAQ. The CDR3 runs to 14 residues. CDR3 bases: TGTGCCAGCAGCTTAGTTCTAGCGGGGGATACGCAGTATTTT. Its protein is CASSLVLAGDTQYF.

In DNA, the CDR3 is TGTGCCAGCAGCCAAGTCGTGGCGGAGCCAGACTATGGCTACACCTTC. This translates into CASSQVVAEPDYGYTF. The rearrangement links TRBV14 to TRBJ1-2; D call uncertain. This CDR3 region has 16 residues. Germline-derived CDR1 and CDR2 are SGHDN and FVKESK. Trimming stripped 1 base from V and 3 bases from J, with 15 bases between.

The chain carries TRBV10-1 and TRBJ2-3; the D is unclear. The CDR3 sequence is 13 residues long. Deletions cut 4 bases from V and 1 base from J, with 6 bases between. Germline assignment: CDR1 WNHNN and CDR2 SYGVQD (reference sequence). The CDR3 DNA sequence: TGCGCCAGCAGTGCAGAGGGCACAGATACGCAGTATTTT. It translates to CASSAEGTDTQYF.

The chain uses TRBV6-4 and TRBJ2-2; the match to TRBD2 covers 8 bases. The CDR3 extends over 16 amino acids. V lost 2 bases to trimming and J lost 2 bases; unmatched junction nucleotides: 4. Germline V gives CDR1 MRHNA, CDR2 SNTAGT. The CDR3: CASSDRAGDNTGELFF. In DNA, the CDR3 is TGTGCCAGCAGTGACAGAGCGGGGGATAACACCGGGGAGCTGTTTTTT.

The chain carries TRBV27 and TRBJ2-1; possibly TRBD2 for D (5 bases). Trimming took off 7 bases at V and 0 bases at J, with 16 bases between the two ends. The CDR3 is 16 residues long. Germline CDR1 MNHEY, CDR2 SMNVEV (reference sequence). The CDR3 spells CASTTPAGSSYNEQFF. Here the CDR3 DNA reads TGTGCCAGCACCACACCCGCGGGTAGCTCCTACAATGAGCAGTTCTTC.

V and J are TRBV28 and TRBJ2-1, with 10 bases that match TRBD2. V lost 2 bases and J lost 7; bases outside the gene matches: 8. CDR1 and CDR2 from the germline V gene are MDHEN and SYDVKM. The CDR3 spans 16 residues. The DNA for the CDR3 is TGTGCCAGCAGTTTACCAGCGGGGGGGCCTGGGAATGAGCAGTTCTTC. This sequence encodes CASSLPAGGPGNEQFF.

The rearrangement links TRBV2 to TRBJ2-7; 10 nucleotides agree with TRBD2. The CDR3 covers 17 residues. CDR1 and CDR2 (germline): SNHLY, FYNNEI. V shed 6 bases, J shed 0 bases, and the junction held 11 bases outside the gene matches. CDR3 protein: CASRVSGGPWSSYEQYF. CDR3 bases: TGTGCCAGCAGAGTTAGCGGGGGGCCGTGGAGCTCCTACGAGCAGTACTTC.

The chain combines TRBV3-1 (or the pseudogene TRBV3-2) with TRBJ2-3; 9 nucleotides agree with TRBD1. The CDR3 is made up of 16 amino acids. Germline CDR1 LGHDT, CDR2 YNNKEL (reference sequence). The ends lost 5 bases at V and 1 base at J; junction bases unmatched: 7. CDR3 loop: CASSLLWDRGTDTQYF. The CDR3 DNA reads as TGTGCCAGCAGCTTACTTTGGGACAGGGGCACAGATACGCAGTATTTT.

The chain combines TRBV19 with TRBJ1-1, with 7 bases lining up with TRBD1. This CDR3 is 16 amino acids long. V dropped 7 bases and J dropped 1; count of bases not matched to a gene: 12. The germline gives CDR1 LNHDA, CDR2 SQIVND (reference sequence). CDR3 sequence reads: CASIPGWGQTNTEAFF. As DNA, the CDR3 is TGTGCCAGTATTCCTGGGTGGGGACAGACGAACACTGAAGCTTTCTTT.

The chain links TRBV29-1 to TRBJ2-3; 9 positions match TRBD2. CDR1 is SQVTM, CDR2 ANQGSEA, per germline. J was trimmed by 1 base and V by 8 bases; bases with no gene match: 4. The CDR3 runs 13 residues. CDR3: CSTLAGGTDTQYF. The CDR3 DNA is TGCAGCACTTTAGCGGGGGGCACAGATACGCAGTATTTT.